These 19 T cell receptor beta chains were sequenced from one sample in a study of blood T cell repertoires in COVID-19. Profiling relied on immunoSEQ multiplex PCR, and the TCRdb table lists in-frame clones only, not all of them. This table holds approximately 220,000 clones, about 91% found once. Sequencing was performed on PBMCs or T cells enriched from blood (not recorded which). Source of these receptors: a woman in her 30s with acute COVID-19.

The chain recombines TRBV6-5 with TRBJ1-1; no firm D call. The V end was cut by 0 bases, the J end by 0 bases, with 5 bases between. Germline CDR1 is MNHEY and CDR2 is SVGAGI. This CDR3 is built from 14 residues. The CDR3 reads CASSYSSVNTEAFF. CDR3 coding DNA: TGTGCCAGCAGTTACTCGTCTGTGAACACTGAAGCTTTCTTT.

The chain combines TRBV23-1 with TRBJ2-7, with 9 bases fitting TRBD1. TRBV23-1 is known as an ORF, though its function is uncertain. The CDR3 sequence is 18 residues long. Trimming took 6 bases from V and 6 from J; bases not matched to a gene: 21. The CDR3 DNA reads TGCGCCAGCAGCGGCCCCGGGACAGGGAAGATTACACCGGGCGAGCAGTACTTC. Amino acid sequence: CASSGPGTGKITPGEQYF.

The table lists this clone with a few counts. This chain links TRBV28 with TRBJ1-3, with D perhaps matching TRBD1 (5 bases). V lost 3 bases and J 3 bases, leaving 9 bases between the germline ends. The CDR3 sequence is 14 residues long. The V gene's germline CDR1 is MDHEN and CDR2 SYDVKM. CDR3 amino acids: CASSLWQGGNTIYF. The CDR3 DNA is TGTGCCAGCAGTTTGTGGCAGGGTGGAAACACCATATATTTT.

The chain carries TRBV6-5 and TRBJ1-2; D unclear. V lost 9 bases, J lost 8 bases, and 13 bases lay in between. Germline V lookup: CDR1 MNHEY, CDR2 SVGAGI. This CDR3 contains 11 residues. The CDR3 reads CASTGALGYTF. DNA of the CDR3: TGTGCCAGTACGGGAGCCCTAGGCTACACCTTC.

This clone has more than one count but fewer than ten. The chain's CDR3 is CASSIRAGTGNTIYF. CDR3 coding DNA: TGTGCCAGCAGCATCCGGGCAGGGACTGGAAACACCATATATTTT. The chain carries TRBV7-2 and TRBJ1-3, with D possibly TRBD1 on 5 matching bases. The V gene lost 5 bases and the J gene lost 2 bases, with 13 bases spanning the gap. The length of the CDR3 is 15 residues. Looked up from germline, CDR1 is SGHTA and CDR2 is FQGNSA. The full variable domain, with the rest looked up from reference TRBV7-2 and TRBJ1-3, is GAGVSQSPSNKVTEKGKDVELRCDPISGHTALYWYRQSLGQGLEFLIYFQGNSAPDKSGLPSDRFSAERTGGSVSTLTIQRTQQEDSAVYLCASSIRAGTGNTIYFGEGSWLTVV.

This clone showed up just a few times. J is TRBJ1-1 and V is TRBV19; D is perhaps TRBD1 (6 bases). The V gene's germline CDR1 is LNHDA and CDR2 SQIVND (reference sequence). The CDR3 consists of 15 residues. V lost 5 bases to trimming and J lost 5 bases, with 18 bases between them. The CDR3: CASSAPGHPRTEAFF. CDR3 sequence (DNA): TGTGCCAGTAGTGCGCCGGGACACCCGAGGACTGAAGCTTTCTTT.

The genes are TRBV5-1 and TRBJ2-7; D might be TRBD1 (5 bases). V was pared by 1 base and J by 6 bases, with 20 bases between. The CDR3 covers 16 residues. Germline-derived CDR1 and CDR2 are SGHRS and YFSETQ. CDR3 nucleotides: TGCGCCAGCAGCTTGTCTGGTATGGGTACAGGTGCCGAGCAGTACTTC. It is translated as CASSLSGMGTGAEQYF.

This chain links TRBV19 with TRBJ1-2, with D perhaps TRBD1 (5 bases). CDR1 is LNHDA and CDR2 is SQIVND in the germline V gene (reference sequence). The CDR3 sequence is 13 residues long. Trimming cost V 1 base and J 7 bases, with 10 bases left between them. This CDR3 reads CASSIVGLRGYTF. CDR3 DNA: TGTGCCAGTAGTATAGTGGGGCTTCGTGGCTACACCTTC.

This clone was found once. The chain has TRBV13 and TRBJ2-7; the D is unclear. V lost 5 bases and J lost 0, with 17 bases in between. CDR3 size: 16 residues. Per the germline V gene, CDR1 is PRHDT and CDR2 is FYEKMQ (reference sequence). In DNA form, the CDR3 reads TGTGCCAGCAGCCGGATAACAGCTTCCAGCTCCTACGAGCAGTACTTC. Its translation: CASSRITASSSYEQYF.

The V call is TRBV6-2 or TRBV6-3, the J call TRBJ1-1; 9 positions agree with TRBD1. V was pared by 5 bases and J by 2 bases, with 12 bases of the junction left unmatched. Germline V lookup: CDR1 MNHEY, CDR2 SVGEGT. This CDR3 spans 17 amino acids. The CDR3 here is CASSQGWDRAENTEAFF. The CDR3 DNA is TGTGCCAGCAGTCAAGGCTGGGACAGGGCAGAAAACACTGAAGCTTTCTTT.

This chain links TRBV7-2 with TRBJ1-4, with D tentatively TRBD1 (6 bases). The CDR3 totals 18 residues. Trimming shortened V by 1 base and J by 2 bases, and 17 bases separated the two germline ends. Germline V gene data show CDR1 as SGHTA and CDR2 as FQGNSA. The CDR3 nucleotides are TGTGCCAGCAGCTTAGGCCAGGGGAGTAGGAGGACTAATGAAAAACTGTTTTTT. Its translation: CASSLGQGSRRTNEKLFF.

The J gene is TRBJ1-3, the V gene TRBV7-6; 8 positions match TRBD1. CDR1 and CDR2 (germline): SGHVS, FNYEAQ. This CDR3 spans 18 amino acids. With 2 bases clipped from V and 3 bases from J, the junction kept 12 bases outside the gene matches. In DNA form, the CDR3 reads TGTGCCAGCAGCTTAAGGCGTCAGGGGGCTGGGAGTGGAAACACCATATATTTT. It translates to CASSLRRQGAGSGNTIYF.

The chain recombines TRBV4-3 with TRBJ1-2; D is perhaps TRBD1 (5 bases). V lost 1 base and J lost 6, with 21 bases in between. The CDR3 has 17 residues. CDR1 is LGHNA and CDR2 is YSLEER in the germline V gene. The CDR3 DNA is TGCGCCAGCAGCCAAGGAAAGATGACCGCGGGGGGTAATGGCTACACCTTC. It yields the protein CASSQGKMTAGGNGYTF.

The chain has TRBV7-9 and TRBJ1-2, with TRBD1 matching over 7 bases. The CDR3 consists of 12 residues. Germline CDR1 is SEHNR and CDR2 is FQNEAQ (reference sequence). The V gene end was trimmed by 7 bases and the J gene end by 7 bases; junction bases not matched to a gene: 6. The CDR3 DNA reads as TGTGCCAGCATCGACAGGGCGGGTGGCTACACCTTC. This sequence encodes CASIDRAGGYTF.

This clone is a singleton in its sample. The V call is TRBV14, the J call TRBJ2-2; possibly TRBD2 for D (5 bases). This CDR3 is built from 17 residues. Germline CDR1 and CDR2: SGHDN and FVKESK. The V and J ends lost 4 bases and 4 bases respectively, with 19 bases between them. The CDR3 loop reads CASSPDRSGGLTGELFF. As DNA, the CDR3 is TGTGCCAGCAGCCCTGACCGCTCAGGAGGTCTCACCGGGGAGCTGTTTTTT.

The CDR3 loop reads CATRSDRGNEKLFF. The CDR3 nucleotides read TGTGCCACCCGGTCGGACAGGGGTAATGAAAAACTGTTTTTT. V usage is TRBV6-5 and J usage is TRBJ1-4; the match to TRBD1 covers 9 bases. The V segment lost 10 bases and the J segment 4 bases; nucleotides outside the gene matches: 7. This CDR3 has 14 amino acids. Germline V CDR1 and CDR2: MNHEY, SVGAGI.

This clone appeared a few times. The genes are TRBV27 and TRBJ1-2; weak D call: TRBD1 (6 bases). The CDR3 has 18 residues. V lost 3 bases to trimming and J lost 6 bases, with 26 bases between them. CDR1 and CDR2 (germline): MNHEY, SMNVEV (reference sequence). Here the CDR3 DNA reads TGTGCCAGCAGTTTTGCACAGGCGGCGGGGGGGCGCGGAAATGGCTACACCTTC. Translating it yields CASSFAQAAGGRGNGYTF.

The chain carries TRBV19 and TRBJ1-3; D call uncertain. V was trimmed by 3 bases and J by 7 bases, leaving 13 bases between them. The CDR3 runs to 14 residues. Germline CDR1 and CDR2: LNHDA and SQIVND (reference sequence). The CDR3 DNA follows: TGTGCCAGTAGTATGGCTCCCCCTTGGAACACCATATATTTT. This codes for CASSMAPPWNTIYF. The full variable domain, completed using reference TRBV19 and TRBJ1-3, is DGGITQSPKYLFRKEGQNVTLSCEQNLNHDAMYWYRQDPGQGLRLIYYSQIVNDFQKGDIAEGYSVSREKKESFPLTVTSAQKNPTAFYLCASSMAPPWNTIYFGEGSWLTVV.

The chain joins TRBV19 to TRBJ1-1; D may be TRBD1 (5 bases). The CDR3 is made up of 16 amino acids. V was cut by 1 base and J by 0 bases, with 12 bases left in between. From germline, CDR1 is LNHDA and CDR2 SQIVND (reference sequence). In DNA form, the CDR3 reads TGTGCCAGTAGTATAGGGGACTCAGGGATGAACACTGAAGCTTTCTTT. It specifies CASSIGDSGMNTEAFF.